The 23 T cell receptor beta chains below come from one sample, sequenced in a study of blood T cell repertoires in COVID-19. The method was immunoSEQ multiplex PCR; TCRdb's version includes in-frame clones alone and lacks a portion of them. The repertoire holds around 190,000 clones, with 75% to 85% as singletons. Sequenced input: PBMCs or T cells enriched from blood (not recorded which). The receptors stem from a man between 35 and 55 years old who had recovered from COVID-19.

In its sample, this clone was seen a few times. V is TRBV29-1 and J is TRBJ2-7; 9 nucleotides align to TRBD2. CDR1 SQVTM and CDR2 ANQGSEA come from the germline V gene. The CDR3 has 15 amino acids. V lost 2 bases to trimming and J lost 6 bases; unmatched junction nucleotides: 11. The CDR3 loop is CSVERSTSGFSEQYF. The CDR3 coding sequence is TGCAGCGTTGAAAGGTCGACTAGCGGTTTTTCCGAGCAGTACTTC.

This clone was recorded at least ten times. V usage is TRBV19 and J usage is TRBJ1-4; a weak D match, TRBD1 (6 bases). The CDR3 has 15 amino acids. Germline CDR1 LNHDA, CDR2 SQIVND (reference sequence). V was cut by 6 bases and J by 0 bases, with 11 bases left in between. CDR3 sequence: CASRQRTATNEKLFF. CDR3 sequence (DNA): TGTGCCAGTAGACAAAGGACAGCAACTAATGAAAAACTGTTTTTT.

The genes are TRBV28 and TRBJ2-5; possibly TRBD2 for D (6 bases). Germline V CDR1 and CDR2: MDHEN, SYDVKM. This CDR3 is 15 amino acids long. The V gene lost 10 bases and the J gene lost 9 bases, with 27 bases spanning the gap. CDR3 sequence: CATRGWAPTGEAQYF. The CDR3 DNA reads as TGTGCCACCCGAGGGTGGGCTCCTACGGGGGAGGCCCAGTACTTC.

The chain links TRBV2 to TRBJ2-3; the match to TRBD2 covers 10 bases. Germline assignment: CDR1 SNHLY and CDR2 FYNNEI. Trimming at V came to 6 bases and at J to 8 bases, leaving 8 bases not matched to a gene. CDR3 length: 14 amino acids. The CDR3 loop reads CASRVAGGLGTQYF. In DNA form, the CDR3 reads TGTGCCAGCAGAGTAGCGGGGGGATTAGGTACGCAGTATTTT. Using reference TRBV2 and TRBJ2-3 for the parts outside the CDR3, the full variable domain is EPEVTQTPSHQVTQMGQEVILRCVPISNHLYFYWYRQILGQKVEFLVSFYNNEISEKSEIFDDQFSVERPDGSNFTLKIRSTKLEDSAMYFCASRVAGGLGTQYFGPGTRLTVL.

This clone showed up many times. The chain employs TRBV6-6 and TRBJ2-7; 12 positions agree with TRBD2. The CDR3 spans 16 residues. Germline CDR1 and CDR2: MNHNY and SVGAGI (reference sequence). With V trimmed by 4 bases and J by 5 bases, 9 bases remained unmatched. The CDR3 loop reads CASSSETSGSFDEQYF. The CDR3 bases are TGTGCCAGCAGTTCTGAGACTAGCGGGAGTTTCGACGAGCAGTACTTC.

This chain links TRBV5-4 with TRBJ2-7; TRBD2 matches at 11 bases. V was clipped by 2 bases and J by 2 bases; unmatched bases: 12. Germline CDR1 and CDR2: SGHNT and YYREEE (reference sequence). The CDR3 is 18 amino acids. CDR3 region: CASSLGSPTSGSPYEQYF. CDR3 bases: TGTGCCAGCAGCTTAGGGTCCCCTACTAGCGGGAGCCCCTACGAGCAGTACTTC.

The chain joins TRBV19 to TRBJ2-1; 11 nucleotides align to TRBD2. The length of the CDR3 is 16 residues. CDR1 and CDR2 from the germline V gene are LNHDA and SQIVND (reference sequence). The V and J ends lost 6 bases and 2 bases, in that order; junction bases with no gene match: 6. The CDR3 reads CASSPGTSGPYNEQFF. The CDR3 bases are TGTGCCAGTAGCCCCGGGACTAGCGGTCCCTACAATGAGCAGTTCTTC. Full variable domain (rest looked up from reference TRBV19 and TRBJ2-1): DGGITQSPKYLFRKEGQNVTLSCEQNLNHDAMYWYRQDPGQGLRLIYYSQIVNDFQKGDIAEGYSVSREKKESFPLTVTSAQKNPTAFYLCASSPGTSGPYNEQFFGPGTRLTVL.

V usage is TRBV7-3 and J usage is TRBJ2-1; 7 positions match TRBD2. Germline CDR1 reads SGHTA; CDR2 reads FQGTGA. Losses at the gene ends were 5 bases for V and 0 bases for J; bases not matched to a gene: 7. This CDR3 has 16 residues. The CDR3 sequence is CASSHTSESSYNEQFF. CDR3 sequence (DNA): TGTGCCAGCAGCCATACTAGCGAGAGCTCCTACAATGAGCAGTTCTTC.

This chain links TRBV29-1 with TRBJ2-1, with a weak D call TRBD2 (5 bases). V was pared by 1 base and J by 4 bases, with 11 bases between. The CDR3 extends over 14 amino acids. The germline V gene has CDR1 SQVTM and CDR2 ANQGSEA. The CDR3 sequence is CSVEAPTSYNEQFF. CDR3 in DNA: TGCAGCGTTGAAGCCCCCACTAGTTACAATGAGCAGTTCTTC.

The chain has TRBV19 and TRBJ2-1; 7 nucleotides agree with TRBD2. This CDR3 is 16 amino acids long. Looked up from germline, CDR1 is LNHDA and CDR2 is SQIVND (reference sequence). The ends lost 4 bases at V and 5 bases at J; junction bases unmatched: 11. Written as DNA, the CDR3 is TGTGCCAGTAGTAAGATGGGGGAGGGCCGGGACAATGAGCAGTTCTTC. Its protein is CASSKMGEGRDNEQFF.

The V call is TRBV5-4, the J call TRBJ2-5, with 10 bases fitting TRBD2. The germline gives CDR1 SGHNT, CDR2 YYREEE (reference sequence). V was clipped by 3 bases and J by 5 bases; unmatched bases: 7. CDR3 length: 15 residues. The CDR3 coding sequence is TGTGCCAGCAGCTCCAAGCGGGAGGGAAGGGAGACCCAGTACTTC. Translating it yields CASSSKREGRETQYF.

The genes are TRBV18 and TRBJ1-3, with D perhaps TRBD1 (6 bases). The V end lost 3 bases, the J end lost 4 bases, and 16 bases lay between the germline ends. The germline V gene has CDR1 KGHSH and CDR2 LQKENI. The CDR3 totals 16 residues. The CDR3 sequence is CASSPPVSGEGNTIYF. In DNA form, the CDR3 reads TGTGCCAGCTCACCCCCTGTTTCAGGGGAGGGAAACACCATATATTTT.

The J gene is TRBJ2-7, the V gene TRBV6-5, with 11 bases lining up with TRBD2. V lost 6 bases to trimming and J lost 9 bases; unmatched junction nucleotides: 13. Germline V gene lookup returns CDR1 MNHEY and CDR2 SVGAGI. The CDR3 covers 15 residues. CDR3 loop: CASRLMASGRNGQYF. The CDR3 DNA is TGTGCCAGCAGGTTAATGGCTAGCGGGAGGAACGGGCAGTACTTC.

This chain links TRBV11-2 with TRBJ2-5; the match to TRBD2 covers 10 bases. J was trimmed by 4 bases and V by 2 bases; bases with no gene match: 13. The CDR3 sequence is 18 residues long. Germline V gene sequence: CDR1 SGHAT, CDR2 FQNNGV. CDR3 DNA: TGTGCCAGCAGCTTAAGGTTCGTGGCTAGCGGGGGACGAGAGACCCAGTACTTC. Translated: CASSLRFVASGGRETQYF.

Written as DNA, the CDR3 is TGTGCCAGCAGTGGGACAGGGAGGTATGGCTACACCTTC. Amino acid sequence: CASSGTGRYGYTF. The rearrangement joins TRBV12-3 or TRBV12-4 to TRBJ1-2, with 9 nucleotides matching TRBD1. The CDR3 has 13 residues. The junction had 3 bases not matched to a gene; V was cut back by 5 bases and J by 5 bases.

The J gene is TRBJ2-1, the V gene TRBV24-1; the match to TRBD2 covers 11 bases. Germline CDR1 reads KGHDR; CDR2 reads SFDVKD. Trimming cost V 3 bases and J 5 bases; bases outside gene matches: 5. This CDR3 is 16 amino acids long. The CDR3 spells CATSDLIAGGDNEQFF. The CDR3 DNA sequence: TGTGCCACCAGTGATCTGATAGCGGGAGGGGACAATGAGCAGTTCTTC.

The table lists this clone with many counts. The rearrangement links TRBV7-6 to TRBJ2-7; D gene ambiguous. V shed 4 bases and J shed 5 bases, with 12 bases lying between them. Germline V gene lookup returns CDR1 SGHVS and CDR2 FNYEAQ. CDR3 length equals 13 residues. CDR3 sequence: CASSSGPGDEQYF. CDR3 nucleotide sequence: TGTGCCAGCAGCTCCGGTCCCGGTGACGAGCAGTACTTC.

The J gene is TRBJ2-7, the V gene TRBV4-1; D gene uncertain. The CDR3 is 15 amino acids. Per germline, CDR1 MGHRA and CDR2 YSYEKL. Deletions cut 1 base from V and 0 bases from J, with 10 bases between. In nucleotides, the CDR3 is TGCGCCAGCAGCCAAGTGGCCCACGTCTCCTACGAGCAGTACTTC. Encoded protein: CASSQVAHVSYEQYF.

V is TRBV30 and J is TRBJ1-2; tentative D call: TRBD1 (5 bases). The length of the CDR3 is 14 residues. The V and J ends lost 0 bases and 5 bases respectively, with 13 bases between them. Germline CDR1 GTSNPN, CDR2 SVGIG (reference sequence). The CDR3 sequence: CAWSVGQGNYGYTF. The CDR3 nucleotides are TGTGCCTGGAGTGTAGGCCAGGGAAATTATGGCTACACCTTC.

The chain carries TRBV7-8 and TRBJ2-1; D might be TRBD1 (5 bases). Germline CDR1 SGHVS, CDR2 FQNEAQ. The V end was cut by 8 bases, the J end by 8 bases, with 16 bases between. CDR3 length: 13 residues. The CDR3 region is CASSQPIRDEQFF. In nucleotides, the CDR3 is TGTGCCAGCTCCCAACCGATCAGGGATGAGCAGTTCTTC.

V and J are TRBV19 and TRBJ1-3; the D gene is possibly TRBD1 (6 bases). The CDR3 loop spans 14 amino acids. V was shortened by 9 bases and J by 3 bases, with 15 bases between the two germline ends. CDR1 LNHDA and CDR2 SQIVND come from the germline V gene (reference sequence). CDR3 nucleotides: TGTGCCAGCGGTTCAGGGGCCAATGGAAACACCATATATTTT. Encoded protein: CASGSGANGNTIYF. The variable domain in full, with the rest retrieved from reference TRBV19 and TRBJ1-3, is DGGITQSPKYLFRKEGQNVTLSCEQNLNHDAMYWYRQDPGQGLRLIYYSQIVNDFQKGDIAEGYSVSREKKESFPLTVTSAQKNPTAFYLCASGSGANGNTIYFGEGSWLTVV.

This chain connects TRBV6-5 to TRBJ2-7, with a possible D match to TRBD1 (6 bases). The CDR3 covers 12 residues. Trimming removed 4 bases at V and 3 bases at J, with 7 bases between. Germline CDR1 reads MNHEY; CDR2 reads SVGAGI. The CDR3 protein is CASSSQGYEQYF. CDR3 sequence (DNA): TGTGCCAGCAGTTCACAGGGCTACGAGCAGTACTTC.

DNA of the CDR3: TGTGCCAGCAGCTTATTGGGGCCCTCTTTCTCCTACAATGAGCAGTTCTTC. Translated, it gives CASSLLGPSFSYNEQFF. V is TRBV7-9 and J is TRBJ2-1, with D possibly matching TRBD1 (5 bases). Deletions cut 2 bases from V and 0 bases from J, with 14 bases between. The CDR3 covers 17 residues. Germline CDR1 is SEHNR and CDR2 is FQNEAQ (reference sequence).